This T cell receptor (beta chain) was captured by sequencing in a study of blood T cells in healthy people across ages (dated by TCRdb to the mid-2010s). Regarding the complete study: Template switching captured roughly one uniquely barcoded TCR beta cDNA molecule per two T cells in model experiments. For two donors (one aged 18 to 29 and one aged 80 or older), the study analyzed two additional independent replicas of 1 million unique cDNA reads from the same blood draw. To avoid experimental bias, donors of different ages were spread randomly across the sequencing lanes. Age-related changes in TCR beta repertoire diversity were measured in the study by deep sequencing normalized with unique cDNA molecular identifiers. Donors were grouped into four age groups: young (average roughly 16 years), middle-aged (around 39), aged (about 60) and long-lived (82).

The library was produced with 5' RACE. This sample was sequenced with an Illumina HiSeq 2500. A second PCR of about 7 to 12 cycles was run with a J-beta primer mix and a sample-barcoded 5' primer. Each TCR beta cDNA molecule received a unique molecular identifier from a template-switch 5' adaptor carrying 12 random nucleotides. At least 3 million CDR3-containing paired-end reads were obtained from each sample. First-strand cDNA synthesis was performed from all RNA using the Mint cDNA synthesis kit, with priming by a TRBC-specific oligonucleotide. Following uracil-DNA glycosylase treatment, a first 18-cycle PCR with universal primers M1SS and BC2_uni_R was performed on all cDNA. Turning to the authors' computational methods: For normalization, 1 million high-quality reads were randomly selected from each sample, with every read carrying a distinct molecular identifier. Reads sharing molecular identifiers were discarded rather than binned into consensus sequences. CDR3 identification, clonotype clustering and error correction used MiTCR with a Q25 quality threshold and the strictest error-elimination algorithm. A nonparametric unseen species model with Euler transformation was used to estimate a lower bound on total TCR beta diversity. TCRdb redid the processing of the public reads, applying fastp at Q25 and MiXCR, and retained in-frame beta chains. Identical CDR3 protein sequences are pooled into one entry, listed with their most common genes and DNA. These V and J calls derive from TCRdb rather than the authors' analysis. The sample table records about 650,000 distinct CDR3 sequences; 40% to 65% of these occur just once. The ten largest clonotypes hold approximately 13% of the sample.

Systemically healthy Caucasian individuals from Russia, roughly 40 in total and aged roughly 6 to 100 years, were included as donors. About 10 milliliters of peripheral blood were drawn from each donor into EDTA-treated Vacutainer tubes. PBMCs were isolated by Ficoll-Paque density-gradient centrifugation, with at least 6 million obtained per sample. Trizol reagent was used to extract total RNA from the PBMCs, yielding at least 5.5 micrograms per sample. For every donor, an aliquot of PBMCs went through flow cytometry to measure the percentages of naive CD45RAhigh/CD27high T cells. V loses 4 bases of germline sequence and J loses 6 bases, and the interval between the two ends is 16 bases. The CDR3 runs 14 amino acids, cysteine and phenylalanine included. CDR3 DNA only is kept here, 42 bases in frame from base 1. The germline V gene encodes CDR1 SGDLS and CDR2 YYNGEE. General findings and caveats noted by the study authors: The long-lived group showed more naive CD4+ T cells, fewer expanded clones and increased TCR diversity than the aged group, suggesting age selection. There was a strong correlation between observed TCR beta diversity and the percentage of naive T cells measured by flow cytometry. Since profiling was done on bulk unsorted PBMCs, naive and antigen-experienced compartments could not be conclusively compared. The CMV infection status of donors was not known, potentially confounding age-related changes in expanded clonotypes. As age increased, observed TCR beta diversity per million T cells dropped in a roughly linear way, and a significant reduction was already evident by age 40. Estimates of total diversity based on one million sequenced T cells were considered lower bounds and underestimates.

On this clonotype itself: It lacks a known antigen. Per-base qualities were not stored, and no clone one base away is much larger.

The TCR comes from a woman of 80 years or more in good health. The V and J segments used are TRBV9 and TRBJ1-1; the D gene identity is not certain. Sequenced input: blood. Here the CDR3 is given as CASSTADRFAEAFF. The DNA sequence is TGTGCCAGCAGCACTGCGGACCGCTTCGCTGAAGCTTTCTTT.